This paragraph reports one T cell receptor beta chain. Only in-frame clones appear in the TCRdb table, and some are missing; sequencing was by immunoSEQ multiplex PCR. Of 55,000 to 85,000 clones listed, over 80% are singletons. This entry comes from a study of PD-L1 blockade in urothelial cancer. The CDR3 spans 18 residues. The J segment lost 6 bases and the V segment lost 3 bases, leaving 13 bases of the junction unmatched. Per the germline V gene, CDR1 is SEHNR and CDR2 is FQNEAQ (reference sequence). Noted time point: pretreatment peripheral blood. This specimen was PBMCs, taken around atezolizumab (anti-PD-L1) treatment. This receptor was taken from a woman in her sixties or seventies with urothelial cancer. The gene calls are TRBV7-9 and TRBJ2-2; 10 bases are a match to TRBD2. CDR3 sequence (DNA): TGTGCCAGCAGCTTTCTAATCCAGCGGGGGGGCCGGTCCGGGGAGCTGTTTTTT. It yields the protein CASSFLIQRGGRSGELFF.